This T cell receptor (beta chain) was retrieved from a study of post-analysis software for immune sequencing data. Broader study findings: Included in a set of 5 or 6 TRBV segments more frequent in patients than controls were TRBV5-6, TRBV5-1 and TRBV20-1. Strong co-clustering by F measure linked samples that shared a preparation batch. Among multiple sclerosis patients, normalized Chao1 diversity was significantly below that of controls.

V was clipped by 5 bases and J by 6 bases, with 16 bases between them. Germline assignment: CDR1 MNHEY and CDR2 SVGAGI. The CDR3 runs 14 residues. cDNA libraries for TCR beta contained unique molecular identifiers. There were about 0.85 to 10 million T cells, and 450,000 to 550,000 cDNA molecules came from them. MiXCR, run by TCRdb on the PCR reads, gives a single entry per CDR3 protein. This table holds 600,000 to 750,000 distinct CDR3 sequences, approximately 59% found once. A word on this clonotype: Its cognate antigen is unknown.

This chain connects TRBV6-5 to TRBJ2-5, with a tentative D call TRBD1 (7 bases). The sequencing sample was made of blood. The clonotype comes from a girl aged 2 to 9 with multiple sclerosis. The CDR3 loop is CASSRLSGGQTQYF. The CDR3 DNA sequence: TGTGCCAGCAGTCGCCTCTCAGGGGGGCAGACCCAGTACTTC.